This T cell receptor (beta chain) was profiled in a study of T cells in Graves' hyperthyroidism and ophthalmopathy. There are 12 residues in the CDR3. Trimming took 0 bases from V and 3 from J, leaving 2 bases between them. Germline loops: CDR1 KGHSH, CDR2 LQKENI. Template material for amplifying TCR beta CDR3 regions consisted of RNA transcripts. HTBI primers drove first-round RT-PCR of the TCR CDR3. A single record per CDR3 protein comes from TCRdb applying MiXCR to the multiplex PCR reads. The data show under 600,000 distinct CDR3 sequences, about a sixth seen once. This clonotype has more than one count but fewer than ten. Clinicians diagnosed patients from clinical symptoms, serum thyroxine and TRAb, thyroid ultrasound and orbital computed tomography.

The source is a woman aged 40-49 years with Graves' ophthalmopathy. The sequencing sample was made of blood. The chain joins TRBV18 to TRBJ2-5; D gene ambiguous. CDR3 in DNA: TGTGCCAGCTCACCACCCAAAGAGACCCAGTACTTC. Translation gives CASSPPKETQYF.